This TCR beta chain was retrieved from a study of shared clonotypes between healthy human individuals. This clone was seen repeatedly, ten times or more. Some clones are missing from TCRdb's copy, which holds only in-frame ones; the method was immunoSEQ multiplex PCR. The sample has some 1 million clones, 70% to 80% seen once; the top ten hold approximately 1.5%. What was sequenced was memory CD4+ T cells sorted from blood. The subset was: CD45RA-negative fraction. The TCR was taken from a man between 18 and 29 years old in good health.

The CDR3 loop reads CASIFQVLGSPLHF. The CDR3 DNA sequence: TGTGCCAGCATTTTCCAGGTCCTGGGTTCACCCCTCCACTTT. This chain connects TRBV6-5 to TRBJ1-6; D gene uncertain. Trimming pared 7 bases from V and 9 bases from J, leaving 16 bases between. The V gene's germline CDR1 is MNHEY and CDR2 SVGAGI. The CDR3 loop spans 14 amino acids.